The source of this T cell receptor beta chain is a study of blood T cell repertoires in COVID-19 (dated by TCRdb to the early 2020s). As for the study more broadly: Collaborator samples came from the United States, Italy and Spain and covered acute and convalescent phases of COVID-19. The material from the prospective study consisted of cDNA or gDNA derived from T cells, B-cell-depleted T cells, or PBMCs. The dataset comprised deeply sampled blood TCRbeta repertoires from subjects exposed to, actively infected with, or recovered from COVID-19. The repertoires were released in a freely available public database intended as a resource for research on the immune response to SARS-CoV-2. The samples were drawn from two sources: the first 160 participants of the ongoing ImmuneRACE study, and 950 to 1,500 subjects contributed by 6 global collaborators. A de-identified subject ID, COVID-19 status, age in years and sex were almost always included in the sample metadata. Where HLA class I and class II types were available, the types were taken from metadata supplied by the sample provider, not from assay-based typing. Findings and caveats that apply to the study as a whole: The amount of clinical and demographic metadata varied by source and participant and was provided uncurated.

Each collaborating institution followed its own protocols to collect whole blood in K2EDTA tubes. For TCRbeta analysis, collaborator samples were shipped as frozen whole blood, as isolated PBMCs, or as DNA extracted from either sample type. On this clone: Its antigen is not yet known. No base quality values were provided; no much bigger clone lies one nucleotide off.

The junction shows trimming of 1 base on V and 0 bases on J, plus 9 bases between the germline ends. The germline V gene gives CDR1 as KGHSH and CDR2 as LQKENI. Reading from cysteine to phenylalanine, the CDR3 counts 16 amino acids. Here the CDR3 DNA is all that survives: 48 bases in frame from base 1. TCRbeta CDR3 regions were amplified from genomic DNA by means of the immunoSEQ Assay, a bias-controlled multiplex PCR. Turning to the authors' computational methods: Nucleated cell counts per sample were estimated from amplification of reference gene primers within the assay. To quantify the absolute abundance of each unique TCRbeta CDR3 rearrangement, sequence reads were collapsed and filtered. For each sample, productive Simpson clonality was calculated as the square root of Simpson's diversity index over productive rearrangements. The table comes from immuneACCESS by way of TCRdb, which keeps in-frame sequences with V and J called. Part of the clones is missing from these tables; in studies checked, under half for an unresolved V gene and the rest for unknown reasons. Clone size and V and J calls were adopted from that table, with D and trimming inferred from the DNA. Within this sample are about 50,000 clones, with approximately 89% of them counted one time only. The ten largest account for about 27% of the sample.

Sequenced sample: peripheral blood. The rearrangement joined TRBV18 to TRBJ2-2; a confident D gene designation cannot be given. This TCR was recovered from an elderly woman with acute or convalescent COVID-19. The DNA reads as follows: TGTGCCAGCTCACCACGTCCAGAAACGAACACCGGGGAGCTGTTTTTT. It encodes CASSPRPETNTGELFF.